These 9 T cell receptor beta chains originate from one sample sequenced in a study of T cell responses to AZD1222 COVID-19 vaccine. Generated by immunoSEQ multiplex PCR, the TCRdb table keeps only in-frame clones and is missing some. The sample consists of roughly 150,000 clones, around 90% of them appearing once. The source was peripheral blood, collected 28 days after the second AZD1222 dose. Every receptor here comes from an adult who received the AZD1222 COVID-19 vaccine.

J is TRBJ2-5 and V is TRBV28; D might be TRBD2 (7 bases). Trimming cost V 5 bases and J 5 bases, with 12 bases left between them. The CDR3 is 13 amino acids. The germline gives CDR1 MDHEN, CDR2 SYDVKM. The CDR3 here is CASSPGGRETQYF. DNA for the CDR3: TGTGCCAGCAGTCCCGGGGGGCGGGAGACCCAGTACTTC.

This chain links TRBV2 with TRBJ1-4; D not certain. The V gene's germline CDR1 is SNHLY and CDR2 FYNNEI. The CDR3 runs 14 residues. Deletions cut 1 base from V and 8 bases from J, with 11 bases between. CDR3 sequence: CASSEGTEGEKLFF. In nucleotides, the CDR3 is TGTGCCAGCAGTGAAGGGACTGAAGGAGAAAAACTGTTTTTT.

CDR3: CASSQAQGVKGGYTF. The CDR3 region has the DNA TGTGCCAGCAGCCAAGCCCAGGGTGTAAAAGGCGGCTACACCTTC. The chain links TRBV4-2 to TRBJ1-2; D is possibly TRBD1 (5 bases). Germline lookup yields CDR1 LGHNA and CDR2 YNFKEQ. This CDR3 contains 15 residues. Trimming left V 1 base short and J 8 bases short, with 17 bases between.

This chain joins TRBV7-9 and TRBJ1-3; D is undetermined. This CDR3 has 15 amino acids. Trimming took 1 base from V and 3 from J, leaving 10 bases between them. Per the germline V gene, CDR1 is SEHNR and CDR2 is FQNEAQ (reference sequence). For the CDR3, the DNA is TGTGCCAGCAGCTTAGAAAGTGGGTATGGAAACACCATATATTTT. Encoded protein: CASSLESGYGNTIYF.

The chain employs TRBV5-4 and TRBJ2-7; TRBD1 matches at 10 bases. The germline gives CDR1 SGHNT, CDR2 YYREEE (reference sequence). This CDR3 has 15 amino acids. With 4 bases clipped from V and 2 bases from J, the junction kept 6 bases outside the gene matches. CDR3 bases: TGTGCCAGCAGCCAAGGGACAGGGGTTGCCTACGAGCAGTACTTC. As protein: CASSQGTGVAYEQYF.

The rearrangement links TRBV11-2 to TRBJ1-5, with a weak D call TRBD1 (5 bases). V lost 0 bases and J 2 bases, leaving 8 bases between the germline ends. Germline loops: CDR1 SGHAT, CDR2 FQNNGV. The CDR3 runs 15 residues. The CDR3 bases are TGTGCCAGCAGCTTAGAGGGGGTTGGCAATCAGCCCCAGCATTTT. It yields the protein CASSLEGVGNQPQHF.

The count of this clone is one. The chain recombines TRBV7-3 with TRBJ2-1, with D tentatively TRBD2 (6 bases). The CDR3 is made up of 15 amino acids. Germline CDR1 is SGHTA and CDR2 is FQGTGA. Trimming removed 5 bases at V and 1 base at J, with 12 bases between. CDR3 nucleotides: TGTGCCAGCAGCCGGACGGGGACTTCCTACAATGAGCAGTTCTTC. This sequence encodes CASSRTGTSYNEQFF. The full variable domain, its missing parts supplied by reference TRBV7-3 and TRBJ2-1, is GAGVSQTPSNKVTEKGKYVELRCDPISGHTALYWYRQSLGQGPEFLIYFQGTGAADDSGLPNDRFFAVRPEGSVSTLKIQRTERGDSAVYLCASSRTGTSYNEQFFGPGTRLTVL.

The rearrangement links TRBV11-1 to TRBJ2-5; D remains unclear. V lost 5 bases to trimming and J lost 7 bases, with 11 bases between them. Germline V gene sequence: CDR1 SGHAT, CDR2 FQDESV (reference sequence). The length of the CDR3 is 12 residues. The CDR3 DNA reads TGTGCCAGCAGCGACGGAAAACGGACCCAGTACTTC. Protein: CASSDGKRTQYF. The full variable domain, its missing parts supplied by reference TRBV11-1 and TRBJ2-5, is EAEVAQSPRYKITEKSQAVAFWCDPISGHATLYWYRQILGQGPELLVQFQDESVVDDSQLPKDRFSAERLKGVDSTLKIQPAELGDSAMYLCASSDGKRTQYFGPGTRLLVL.

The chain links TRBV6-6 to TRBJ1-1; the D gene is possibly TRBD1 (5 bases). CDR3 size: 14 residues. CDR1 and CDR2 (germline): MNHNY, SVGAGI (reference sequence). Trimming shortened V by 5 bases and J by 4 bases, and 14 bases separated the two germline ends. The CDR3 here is CASSQDTVGTEAFF. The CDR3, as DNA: TGTGCCAGCAGTCAGGACACGGTGGGCACTGAAGCTTTCTTT.